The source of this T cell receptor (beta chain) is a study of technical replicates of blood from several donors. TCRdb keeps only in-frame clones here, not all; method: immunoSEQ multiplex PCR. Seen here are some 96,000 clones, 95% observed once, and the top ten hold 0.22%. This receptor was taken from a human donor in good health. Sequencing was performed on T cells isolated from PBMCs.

DNA of the CDR3: TGTGCCACCCGATTTACTATTCGGACAGATACGCAGTATTTT. Translation: CATRFTIRTDTQYF. V is TRBV15 and J is TRBJ2-3; D remains ambiguous. The CDR3 runs 14 residues. CDR1 is LNHNV and CDR2 is YYDKDF in the germline V gene (reference sequence). V lost 8 bases, J lost 3 bases, and 15 bases lay in between.